This T cell receptor (beta chain) stems from a study of siplizumab effects on memory and regulatory T cells. Study-wide results and limits: Memory cells seemed less diverse than naive T cells, which also seemed major contributors to the alloresponse.

As regards this clone: Its antigen is not identified.

Trimming cost V 4 bases and J 5 bases; bases outside gene matches: 17. Germline assignment: CDR1 MNHEY and CDR2 SMNVEV (reference sequence). This CDR3 contains 19 residues. Profiled with immunoSEQ multiplex PCR; TCRdb holds only in-frame clones, not every one. The top ten clones hold about 40% of a sample with 57,000 or so clones, 85% to 95% of them seen once. The clonotype comes from a human donor in good health. The chain combines TRBV27 with TRBJ2-5; the match to TRBD2 covers 12 bases. The sample consisted of CD8+ T cells sorted from blood. The CDR3 DNA sequence: TGTGCCAGCAGTTCCCCCGGGCTAGCGGGAGGGCCGGGTTGGGAGACCCAGTACTTC. Its translation is CASSSPGLAGGPGWETQYF.